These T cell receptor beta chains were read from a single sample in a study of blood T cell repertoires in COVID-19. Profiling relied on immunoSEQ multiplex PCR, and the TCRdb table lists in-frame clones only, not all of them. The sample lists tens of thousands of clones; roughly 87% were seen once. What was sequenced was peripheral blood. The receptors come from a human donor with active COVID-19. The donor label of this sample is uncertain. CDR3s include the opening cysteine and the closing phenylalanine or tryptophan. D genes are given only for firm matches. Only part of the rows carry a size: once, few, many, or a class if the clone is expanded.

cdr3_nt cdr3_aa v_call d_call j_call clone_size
TGTGCCAGCAGCCAAGATTTAGCGGAGGTTAAAAACATTCAGTACTTC CASSQDLAEVKNIQYF TRBV3-1/TRBV3-2 - TRBJ2-4 -
TGTGCCAGCAGTTTAGGGGGGACTCGCACAGATACGCAGTATTTT CASSLGGTRTDTQYF TRBV27 - TRBJ2-3 -
TGCGCCAGCAGCCCCGACGAGGGGGCGGCCGGGGAGCTGTTTTTT CASSPDEGAAGELFF TRBV5-1 TRBD1 TRBJ2-2 -
TGTGCCAGCAGCTTAAATATCAGGGATGACTACGAGCAGTACTTC CASSLNIRDDYEQYF TRBV7-2 - TRBJ2-7 -
TGTGCCAGCAGTTACCTTGACAGGGATTGGTATGGCTACACCTTC CASSYLDRDWYGYTF TRBV6-2/TRBV6-3 TRBD1 TRBJ1-2 -
TGCGCCAGCAGCCAAGAAGGATCAACAGGGGTACTAACGGGAAACACCATATATTTT CASSQEGSTGVLTGNTIYF TRBV4-3 TRBD1 TRBJ1-3 -
TGCGCCAGCAGCTACCTCGAAGGACAGAGCAGCACAGATACGCAGTATTTT CASSYLEGQSSTDTQYF TRBV5-1 - TRBJ2-3 -
TGCGCCAGCAGCCAAGATTCCGGGGTCATGGGGGAGACCCAGTACTTC CASSQDSGVMGETQYF TRBV4-1 - TRBJ2-5 -
TGCGCCAGCAGTGGGGCGAACGGGACACCCAATGAAAAACTGTTTTTT CASSGANGTPNEKLFF TRBV10-1 - TRBJ1-4 -
TGCGCCAGCAGCTTAAGGGCAGGGGGCACCGGGGAGCTGTTTTTT CASSLRAGGTGELFF TRBV5-1 TRBD1 TRBJ2-2 -
TGTGCCAGCAGCGTAACTCGAGCGGGGGGGCTTGATGAGCAGTTCTTC CASSVTRAGGLDEQFF TRBV9 TRBD2 TRBJ2-1 -
TGCGCCAGCAGCCAAGTGGGAGCGGGGGGAAGCACAGATACGCAGTATTTT CASSQVGAGGSTDTQYF TRBV4-3 TRBD2 TRBJ2-3 -
TGTGCCAGCAATTCGGGTGAGGAGTACGAGCAGTACTTC CASNSGEEYEQYF TRBV12-3/TRBV12-4 - TRBJ2-7 -
TGTGCCAGCCTACCAAGGACAGGAGTCATGAACACTGAAGCTTTCTTT CASLPRTGVMNTEAFF TRBV25-1 TRBD1 TRBJ1-1 -
TGTGCCAGTAGTATAGATTTGGGACTAGCGGGGGACGAGGACGAGCAGTACTTC CASSIDLGLAGDEDEQYF TRBV19 TRBD2 TRBJ2-7 -
TGTGCCAGCAGTTTCTCTTCCGGGGGAAACGAGCAGTACTTC CASSFSSGGNEQYF TRBV6-5 - TRBJ2-7 -
TGTGCCAGCAGCTTAAGTTCGGTGAACACTGAAGCTTTCTTT CASSLSSVNTEAFF TRBV5-4 - TRBJ1-1 -
TGTGCCACCAGTGATTCCCTGGTGGGGAGCCAGTACTTC CATSDSLVGSQYF TRBV24-1 - TRBJ2-5 -
TGTGCCAGCAGTGAAGCCAGGGGGGCTCCCGGGACCTCACAAGGGGGCTACACCTTC CASSEARGAPGTSQGGYTF TRBV6-1 TRBD1 TRBJ1-2 -
TGTGCCAGCTCACCGTCGAGGGGGCGCCCGGGAGGGGAGCTGTTTTTT CASSPSRGRPGGELFF TRBV18 TRBD1 TRBJ2-2 -
TGCGCCAGCAGCCAACCCGGCGGGGTCGTGAACACTGAAGCTTTCTTT CASSQPGGVVNTEAFF TRBV4-3 - TRBJ1-1 -
TGTGCCATCAAGGGGGACCTGAACACTGAAGCTTTCTTT CAIKGDLNTEAFF TRBV10-3 - TRBJ1-1 -
TGTGCCAGCAGCCGGACAGGGTCCCACGAGCAGTACTTC CASSRTGSHEQYF TRBV6-5 TRBD1 TRBJ2-7 -
TGTGCCACCAGCAGAGCATCAGTCAGGGGGACTGGCTACACCTTC CATSRASVRGTGYTF TRBV15 TRBD1 TRBJ1-2 -
TGTGCCAGCAGTGAATCTCAGGGGATAACTGGAAACACCATATATTTT CASSESQGITGNTIYF TRBV6-4 - TRBJ1-3 -
TGTGCCAGCAGCTGGATCGAGTTGGGGCAGGATGGTGAAAAACTGTTTTTT CASSWIELGQDGEKLFF TRBV7-9 - TRBJ1-4 few
TGTGCCAGCAGCAACAGGGTTGTGCCTAGGGATGAGCAGTTCTTC CASSNRVVPRDEQFF TRBV7-8 - TRBJ2-1 -
TGCAGCGTTGGCAGGGGTGTCGGCTACGAGCAGTACTTC CSVGRGVGYEQYF TRBV29-1 - TRBJ2-7 -
TGTGCCAGCAGCCTCAATCCGGGACAGAACACCGGGGAGCTGTTTTTT CASSLNPGQNTGELFF TRBV5-5 - TRBJ2-2 -
TGTGCCAGTAGTACGACAGGGGTGCTGAGAAACACCATATATTTT CASSTTGVLRNTIYF TRBV19 TRBD1 TRBJ1-3 -
TGTGCCAGCAGCGGCCGGTCGGGACAGGGAAGGTCTGAAGCTTTCTTT CASSGRSGQGRSEAFF TRBV5-5 TRBD1 TRBJ1-1 -
TGTGCCAGCAGCCAACCCCCCGCGGGGGTGAGGACCGGGGAGCTGTTTTTT CASSQPPAGVRTGELFF TRBV4-2 TRBD2 TRBJ2-2 -
TGTGCCAGCTCACCCCAAGGACTAGCGGGAAACCAAGAGACCCAGTACTTC CASSPQGLAGNQETQYF TRBV18 TRBD2 TRBJ2-5 -
TGTGCCACCCGGACAGGGGGGCTTGGCTACACCTTC CATRTGGLGYTF TRBV2 TRBD1 TRBJ1-2 -
TGTGCCAGCACCGACAGTTCCTATGGCTACACCTTC CASTDSSYGYTF TRBV12-3/TRBV12-4 - TRBJ1-2 -
TGTGCCAGCAGTTCCGACAGGGCGGGTTATGAAAAACTGTTTTTT CASSSDRAGYEKLFF TRBV6-6 TRBD1 TRBJ1-4 -
TGCGCCAGCAGCCCGGGGAGGGGAAAAGGGTCACCCCTCCACTTT CASSPGRGKGSPLHF TRBV4-3 - TRBJ1-6 few
TGTGCCATCAGTGTAGGACAGGTGGACGGCTACACCTTC CAISVGQVDGYTF TRBV10-3 TRBD1 TRBJ1-2 -
TGCGCCAGCAGCTTGGCCGGAGGGACCCCCTATGGCTACACCTTC CASSLAGGTPYGYTF TRBV5-1 - TRBJ1-2 -
TGTGCCAGCACCCCCCGCGGGGGGACCCAGTACTTC CASTPRGGTQYF TRBV6-2/TRBV6-3 TRBD2 TRBJ2-5 -